These 4 T cell receptor beta chains came from one sample sequenced in a study of OX40 agonist ivuxolimab in advanced cancers. TCRdb keeps only in-frame clones here, not all; method: immunoSEQ multiplex PCR. The sample records 55,000 to 75,000 clones, roughly 90% being singletons. The source was CD4+ or CD8+ T cells sorted from blood, collected in a trial of the OX40 agonist ivuxolimab. These receptors came from an adult with an advanced solid tumor such as melanoma, head and neck, liver or kidney cancer.

The chain uses TRBV2 and TRBJ2-5; 7 nucleotides match TRBD2. This CDR3 spans 12 amino acids. After removal of 11 bases from V and 4 bases from J, the junction contained 7 bases not matched to a gene. Germline values: CDR1 SNHLY, CDR2 FYNNEI. The CDR3 region is CASELARETQYF. CDR3 DNA: TGTGCCTCCGAACTAGCGCGAGAGACCCAGTACTTC.

The chain links TRBV6-4 to TRBJ2-1; 13 bases are a match to TRBD2. Germline trimming cut 3 bases from V and 5 bases from J; bases unmatched to any gene: 4. Germline CDR1 reads MRHNA; CDR2 reads SNTAGT. The CDR3 is 16 residues long. The CDR3 is CASSEELAGGNNEQFF. The CDR3 DNA follows: TGTGCCAGCAGTGAAGAACTAGCGGGGGGGAACAATGAGCAGTTCTTC.

This clone came up a few times. The chain uses TRBV4-1 and TRBJ1-2, with 10 bases fitting TRBD1. The CDR3 is made up of 16 amino acids. In germline, CDR1 is MGHRA, CDR2 YSYEKL. Trimming removed 1 base from V and 14 bases from J; junction bases left unmatched: 16. CDR3 sequence: CASSQALAGTGVGGTF. In DNA, the CDR3 is TGCGCCAGCAGCCAAGCCCTAGCTGGGACAGGGGTGGGGGGAACCTTC.

The rearrangement joins TRBV7-2 to TRBJ1-2, with a possible D match to TRBD1 (6 bases). V shed 5 bases and J shed 8 bases, with 18 bases lying between them. The CDR3 sequence is 14 residues long. CDR1 and CDR2 (germline): SGHTA, FQGNSA. CDR3 coding DNA: TGTGCCAGCAGCCCGGAGGCAGGGGTTAGCGGCTACACCTTC. This gives the protein CASSPEAGVSGYTF.